The T cell receptor beta chain described here comes from a study of Tregs in tolerant kidney transplant recipients. Study-level information: Sorting after B cell culture yielded CD25+CD127- and 4-1BB+CD40L- CD4+ cells. Study-level results: For some patients, primers changed over time, blocking nucleotide-level comparison.

Details on this clone: The antigen remains unidentified.

Produced via immunoSEQ multiplex PCR; TCRdb's table is partial and in-frame only. Of around 780 clones listed, around 46% are singletons. CDR1 and CDR2 from the germline V gene are GTSNPN and SVGIG (reference sequence). The CDR3 runs to 11 residues. Trimming took off 3 bases at V and 6 bases at J, with 8 bases between the two ends. The clonotype was recovered from a human patient who received a combined kidney and bone marrow transplant. The sample in question was Tregs from blood cultured with allogeneic cells, obtained before the transplant. V usage is TRBV30 and J usage is TRBJ1-1, with D maybe TRBD1 (6 bases). CDR3 region: CAWRQGAEAFF. The CDR3 coding sequence is TGTGCCTGGAGACAGGGTGCTGAAGCTTTCTTT.